This section outlines one T cell receptor (beta chain) sequence together with its context. Its antigen is currently unknown. V lost 5 bases and J lost 12; bases outside the gene matches: 20. Germline V gene sequence: CDR1 MNHEY, CDR2 SMNVEV (reference sequence). The length of the CDR3 is 18 residues. The entry originates in a study of siplizumab effects on memory and regulatory T cells. Regarding the study as a whole: A naive or memory phenotype could not be assigned to roughly 75-97% of the proliferating CD4+ or CD8+ clones.

TCRdb keeps only in-frame clones here, not all; method: immunoSEQ multiplex PCR. The sample includes about 91,000 clones, roughly 97% of them seen just once. The sample taken for sequencing was naive CD4+ T cells sorted from blood. V gene TRBV27 combines with J gene TRBJ1-6, with TRBD1 identical over 9 bases. This TCR was sampled from a human donor in good health. The CDR3 region is CASSLRSLQGAERKPLHF. The DNA for the CDR3 is TGTGCCAGCAGTCTCCGAAGCTTACAGGGGGCCGAAAGAAAACCCCTCCACTTT.